This TCR beta chain came from a study of blood T cell repertoires in COVID-19. Study context: Acute-phase and convalescent COVID-19 samples originated in the United States, Italy and Spain. Sources were T cells, B-cell-depleted T cells, or PBMCs; the material itself was cDNA or gDNA.

Looked up from germline, CDR1 is ENHRY and CDR2 is SYGVKD. The CDR3 has 18 amino acids. V shed 0 bases and J 0 bases; nucleotides not matched to a gene: 7. The repertoire was sequenced with immunoSEQ multiplex PCR; TCRdb's copy has only in-frame clones and lacks some. This table has some 78,000 clones, more than 80% appearing once. Sequences were obtained from peripheral blood. This TCR was sampled from a man aged 45-65 years with active or convalescent COVID-19. This chain joins TRBV10-3 and TRBJ2-3; 9 nucleotides match TRBD2. The CDR3 protein is CAISESGLAKPSTDTQYF. The CDR3 nucleotides are TGTGCCATCAGTGAGTCTGGACTAGCGAAGCCTAGCACAGATACGCAGTATTTT.